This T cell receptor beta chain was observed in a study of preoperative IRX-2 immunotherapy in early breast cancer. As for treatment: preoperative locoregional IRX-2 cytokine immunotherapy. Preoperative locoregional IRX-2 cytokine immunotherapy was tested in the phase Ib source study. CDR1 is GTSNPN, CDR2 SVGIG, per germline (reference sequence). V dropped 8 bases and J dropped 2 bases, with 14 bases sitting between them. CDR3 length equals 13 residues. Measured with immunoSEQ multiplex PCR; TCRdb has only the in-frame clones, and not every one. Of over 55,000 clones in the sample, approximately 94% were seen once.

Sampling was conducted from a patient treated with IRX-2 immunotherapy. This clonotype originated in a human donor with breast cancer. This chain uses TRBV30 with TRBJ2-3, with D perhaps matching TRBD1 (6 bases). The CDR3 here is CARGGIITDTQYF. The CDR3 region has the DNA TGTGCCCGAGGGGGAATTATCACAGATACGCAGTATTTT.